This TCR beta chain comes out of a study of shared clonotypes between healthy human individuals. Study-level results: Clonotype sharing across donors was expected to vary with sequencing depth. Although depth was large, rarefaction showed that sequencing of the sorted subsets was incomplete. Between several donors, naive CD4 clonotypes were shared at a level of about 5.3%.

The authors loaded about 200 ng DNA, 27,000 or so T cell genomes, into sorted-subset replicate PCRs. The data were produced by immunoSEQ multiplex PCR, yet TCRdb's version contains in-frame clones alone and is incomplete. This sample yields more than 80,000 clones, of which roughly two thirds are seen a single time; roughly 40% belongs to the top ten. Note on this clone: Its antigen is unidentified.

Sequences were obtained from memory CD8+ T cells sorted from blood. Subset noted: CD45RO+ cells pooled with CCR7-negative TemRA cells. The sequence came from a man younger than 45 in good health.

CDR3 protein: CASSFSAADTRYTDTQYF. CDR3 bases: TGTGCCAGCAGTTTTTCCGCAGCGGACACTAGATACACAGATACGCAGTATTTT. The genes are TRBV28 and TRBJ2-3, with D tentatively TRBD1 or TRBD2 (5 bases each). Between the trimmed V and J ends, which lost 3 bases and 2 bases, there was a span of 21 bases. This CDR3 is built from 18 residues. Germline lookup yields CDR1 MDHEN and CDR2 SYDVKM.